Sequencing of this TCR beta chain was carried out in a study of regulatory T cells in long-lasting Graves disease. The CDR3 consists of 13 residues. V shed 6 bases and J 4 bases; nucleotides not matched to a gene: 5. Combining iRepertoire HTBI primers with Arm-PCR of CDR3 regions, the authors built TCR beta libraries. Via MiXCR, TCRdb re-called the multiplex PCR reads, giving one row per CDR3 protein. The sample consists of around 300,000 distinct CDR3 sequences, 20% to 25% of them appearing once. General study results and limits: Investigators studied peripheral blood only, not thyroid tissue.

Time point: persistent/refractory GD, antithyroid drugs over 5 years with positive TRAb. Isolated PBMC RNA provided the starting material for the TCR library. Recruitment took place at an endocrinology department in Xi'an, China. This clonotype was counted at least ten times. Its target is not known. The chain employs TRBV12-3 or TRBV12-4 and TRBJ2-7; 8 bases map to TRBD1. This specimen consisted of peripheral blood mononuclear cells (PBMCs), obtained when the disease was refractory, from a patient treated with antithyroid drugs. This TCR derives from a female donor with Graves disease. The CDR3 is CASSRGTGYEQYF. CDR3 coding DNA: TGTGCCAGCAGCCGCGGGACAGGATACGAGCAGTACTTC.